One sample yielded the 5 T cell receptor beta chains listed below, sequenced in a study of T cell changes during pregnancy in multiple sclerosis. Some clones are missing from TCRdb's copy, which holds only in-frame ones; the method was immunoSEQ multiplex PCR. The table records about 27,000 clones, roughly 90% of them present only once. The input for sequencing was CD8+ T cells from peripheral blood mononuclear cells, taken in the second trimester of pregnancy. All receptors come from a female donor with multiple sclerosis, enrolled in a pregnancy study.

The rearrangement links TRBV6-5 to TRBJ2-7; 9 bases match TRBD1. V lost 0 bases and J lost 7; bases outside the gene matches: 7. The germline CDR1 and CDR2 sequences are MNHEY and SVGAGI. The CDR3 has 15 amino acids. CDR3 residues: CASSYSGQGSREQYF. As DNA, the CDR3 is TGTGCCAGCAGTTACTCAGGACAGGGGAGTAGGGAGCAGTACTTC.

The rearrangement uses TRBV27 and TRBJ2-7, with TRBD2 as a possible D gene (5 bases). The germline V and J ends were trimmed by 1 base and 5 bases, with 12 bases remaining between them. The CDR3 runs 14 residues. CDR1 and CDR2 from the germline V gene are MNHEY and SMNVEV (reference sequence). The CDR3 DNA follows: TGTGCCAGCAGTTTATACGGGGTTCCCAACGAGCAGTACTTC. Protein product: CASSLYGVPNEQYF.

The J gene is TRBJ1-1, the V gene TRBV4-1, with no clear D. Germline CDR1 reads MGHRA; CDR2 reads YSYEKL. The V and J ends lost 1 base and 3 bases respectively, with 15 bases between them. The CDR3 has 16 amino acids. The CDR3 loop is CASSQVNRGGYTEAFF. The CDR3 nucleotides are TGCGCCAGCAGCCAAGTGAACCGAGGTGGGTACACTGAAGCTTTCTTT.

The chain links TRBV21-1 to TRBJ2-1; TRBD1 was called by the table and not checked on the DNA. TRBV21-1 is given as a pseudogene. The CDR3 runs to 16 residues. In nucleotides, the CDR3 is TGTGCCAGCAGCAAAGTCACAGGCCCGGCATACAATGAGCAGTTCTTC. It codes for CASSKVTGPAYNEQFF.

The chain combines TRBV5-4 with TRBJ2-1; a weak D match, TRBD2 (7 bases). Germline-derived CDR1 and CDR2 are SGHNT and YYREEE (reference sequence). V was cut by 5 bases and J by 10 bases, with 16 bases left in between. The CDR3 runs to 13 residues. This CDR3 reads CASRRGGHTEQFF. The DNA for the CDR3 is TGTGCCAGCAGAAGGGGGGGGCACACGGAGCAGTTCTTC. Based on the CDR3 plus reference TRBV5-4 and TRBJ2-1, the full variable domain is ETGVTQSPTHLIKTRGQQVTLRCSSQSGHNTVSWYQQALGQGPQFIFQYYREEENGRGNFPPRFSGLQFPNYSSELNVNALELDDSALYLCASRRGGHTEQFFGPGTRLTVL.